The TCR beta chain under discussion was sequenced for a study of beta chain features in type 1 diabetes. Study observations and caveats: Shortening of TCRB CDR3s, moderate but significant, appeared in all four CD4+ subsets of Type 1 diabetes patients. With patients and controls alike, PCR might favor shorter templates to an equal degree.

Stem cell-like memory, regulatory, central memory and naive CD4+ cells were sorted via CD45RO/CCR7/CD25/CD127/CD95/CD27. The entirety of the isolated RNA underwent reverse transcription, so expressed TCRB transcripts were sequenced. Clones were sequenced by immunoSEQ multiplex PCR, and TCRdb holds only the in-frame ones, with some missing. The sample consists of some 900,000 clones, 15% to 20% of them appearing once. Per the germline V gene, CDR1 is SGHTA and CDR2 is FQGNSA. V was clipped by 5 bases and J by 5 bases, with 15 bases between them. The CDR3 runs to 14 residues. Concerning this clone itself: What it binds is not known.

The sequenced sample consisted of naive CD4+ T cells from blood. The chain recombines TRBV7-2 with TRBJ2-5; either TRBD1 or TRBD2 may supply D (7 bases each). The receptor was isolated from a woman aged 18 to 35 in good health. The CDR3 reads CASSPPQGGETQYF. DNA of the CDR3: TGTGCCAGCAGCCCTCCCCAGGGGGGGGAGACCCAGTACTTC.